Below, one T cell receptor beta chain is given with its context. This clone's antigen is unknown. There are no base qualities to consult, and no much larger clone falls within one base. Libraries were built with 5' RACE. The instrument was an Illumina HiSeq 2500. The second PCR ran for roughly 7 to 11 cycles and used a J-beta primer mix along with a sample-barcoded 5' primer. A unique molecular identifier was introduced onto each TCR beta cDNA molecule by a template-switch 5' adaptor carrying 12 random nucleotides. Each sample yielded at least 2.5 million CDR3-containing paired-end reads. All of the RNA was converted into first-strand cDNA using the Mint cDNA synthesis kit, with a TRBC-specific oligonucleotide serving as the primer. Following uracil-DNA glycosylase treatment, a first 18-cycle PCR with universal primers M1SS and BC2_uni_R was performed on all cDNA. In the authors' own workflow: Normalization of each sample was performed by random selection of 1 million high-quality reads, each carrying a distinct molecular identifier. Reads sharing molecular identifiers were discarded rather than binned into consensus sequences. MiTCR, with a Q25 quality threshold and the strictest error-elimination algorithm, was used for CDR3 identification, clonotype clustering and error correction. A nonparametric unseen species model with Euler transformation was used to estimate lower-bound total TCR beta diversity. Starting from the raw public reads, TCRdb applied fastp trimming at Q25, assembled clones with MiXCR and retained in-frame beta chains. Each entry merges the rows of one CDR3 protein and shows their most common DNA and genes. The V and J calls reflect TCRdb's pipeline rather than the authors' work. Counted in this sample were fewer than 900,000 distinct CDR3 sequences; roughly 45% of them appeared once. Around a fifth of the sample is held by the ten biggest clonotypes.

The donors were roughly 40 Caucasian individuals from Russia, aged roughly 6 to 100 years, who were systemically healthy. Ten milliliters of peripheral blood were drawn from each donor into EDTA-treated Vacutainer tubes. PBMCs were isolated by Ficoll-Paque density-gradient centrifugation, with at least 6 million obtained per sample. Total RNA was extracted from PBMCs with Trizol reagent, with at least 6 micrograms obtained per sample. For every donor, flow cytometry on a PBMC aliquot measured the percentage of naive CD45RAhigh/CD27high T cells. The data stem from a study of blood T cells in healthy people across ages (dated by TCRdb to the mid-2010s). In the study overall: In model experiments, template switching captured about one uniquely barcoded TCR beta cDNA molecule for every two T cells. The study analyzed two additional independent replicas of 1 million unique cDNA reads from the same blood draw for two donors, one aged 18 to 29 and one aged 80 or older. The donors were split into four age groups: young (average around 15 years), middle-aged (about 40), aged (over 55) and long-lived (approximately 80). Using deep sequencing normalized with unique cDNA molecular identifiers, the study measured how TCR beta repertoire diversity changes with age. To avoid experimental bias, donors of different ages were randomly spread across the sequencing lanes.

Results and caveats for the whole study, not just this receptor: Estimates of total diversity based on one million sequenced T cells were considered lower bounds and underestimates. Compared with the aged group, the long-lived group had more naive CD4+ T cells, fewer expanded clones and increased TCR diversity, suggesting age selection. Observed TCR beta diversity correlated strongly with the percentage of naive T cells measured by flow cytometry. Because profiling used bulk unsorted PBMCs, naive and antigen-experienced compartments could not be compared conclusively. The CMV infection status of donors was not known, potentially confounding age-related changes in expanded clonotypes. Observed TCR beta diversity per million T cells fell roughly linearly with age, and a significant reduction was already apparent by age roughly 41.

The CDR3 runs 14 residues from the cysteine to the phenylalanine. Only CDR3 DNA remains: 42 bases, in frame from the first base. Trimming accounts for 4 bases at V and 5 bases at J, while the number of junction bases matched to no gene is 4. From a lookup of the germline V gene (reference sequence), CDR1 and CDR2 are DFQATT and SNEGSKA. Specimen: blood. The chain is made from TRBV20-1 and TRBJ2-5; TRBD2 aligns with 13 central bases. This receptor was obtained from an older woman in good health. The CDR3 is CSATGTSGVETQYF. The bases are TGCAGTGCTACCGGGACTAGCGGGGTTGAGACCCAGTACTTC.